This T cell receptor (beta chain) was retrieved from a study of cytomegalovirus exposure and HLA in healthy donors. At the level of the study: Membership in the Caucasian-associated ancestry cluster was found for around 81% of approximately 430 genotyped donors.

13 Jbeta primers and 60 Vbeta primers were used for the PCR. The method was immunoSEQ multiplex PCR; TCRdb's version includes in-frame clones alone and lacks a portion of them. The repertoire includes 95,000 to 150,000 clones, 10% of them detected once, and 3.5% to 5% sits in the top ten. Study observations and caveats: In the analysis, some V segments, TRBV6-2 and TRBV6-3 included, were excluded as indistinguishable. Researchers reportedly found TCR beta sequences accurately predicted most subjects' HLA-A and HLA-B alleles.

Germline V lookup: CDR1 MGHRA, CDR2 YSYEKL. V was cut by 1 base and J by 0 bases, with 4 bases left in between. The CDR3 has 15 residues. Concerning this clone itself: Its specificity is unknown.

The V call is TRBV4-1, the J call TRBJ2-6; no reliable D call. This TCR was recovered from a woman younger than 35 in good health and CMV-seropositive. The specimen was PBMCs. The CDR3 DNA sequence: TGCGCCAGCAGCCAAGTTCACTCTGGGGCCAACGTCCTGACTTTC. Its translation: CASSQVHSGANVLTF.